Below are 4 T cell receptor beta chains sequenced from a single sample in a study of T cell responses to AZD1222 COVID-19 vaccine. The table came from immunoSEQ multiplex PCR; TCRdb's copy has only in-frame clones and leaves some out. The repertoire has about 160,000 clones, 88% of them found once; the top ten carry over 4%. The sequencing used peripheral blood, collected 28 days after the second AZD1222 dose. The source of these receptors is an adult who received the AZD1222 COVID-19 vaccine.

V usage is TRBV7-6 and J usage is TRBJ2-5; D might be TRBD2 (6 bases). Trimming removed 4 bases from V and 2 bases from J, with 11 bases in between. The CDR3 is 14 amino acids. From germline, CDR1 is SGHVS and CDR2 FNYEAQ. The CDR3 spells CASSWTGDQETQYF. CDR3 DNA sequence: TGTGCCAGCAGCTGGACGGGAGATCAAGAGACCCAGTACTTC.

For the CDR3, the DNA is TGTGCCAGCAGCTCCGACAGGGTCGTCGGCGGCTACACCTTC. It encodes CASSSDRVVGGYTF. The chain recombines TRBV7-9 with TRBJ1-2, with TRBD1 matching over 7 bases. Trimming removed 4 bases from V and 8 bases from J; junction bases left unmatched: 10. Germline-derived CDR1 and CDR2 are SEHNR and FQNEAQ (reference sequence). CDR3 length: 14 residues.

The gene calls are TRBV10-2 and TRBJ1-6, with TRBD1 matching over 9 bases. The CDR3 runs 15 residues. V trimming: 3 bases; J trimming: 6 bases; junction bases outside the gene matches: 3. The germline V gene encodes CDR1 WSHSY and CDR2 SAAADI. CDR3 residues: CASSDRTGVNSPLHF. DNA of the CDR3: TGCGCCAGCAGTGACAGGACAGGGGTTAATTCACCCCTCCACTTT.

The genes are TRBV30 and TRBJ1-2; possibly TRBD1 for D (6 bases). Germline V lookup: CDR1 GTSNPN, CDR2 SVGIG (reference sequence). Trimming pared 2 bases from V and 5 bases from J, leaving 15 bases between. The CDR3 covers 14 residues. DNA for the CDR3: TGTGCCTGGAGTCGGGACACCCACCATTATGGCTACACCTTC. Translation gives CAWSRDTHHYGYTF.